Below are 32 T cell receptor beta chains sequenced from a single sample in a study of early T cells in non-severe SARS-CoV-2 infection (dated by TCRdb to about 2021). The library was generated by 5' RACE. Sequencing took place on a NextSeq 500. TCRdb trimmed the raw reads at Q25, called clones with MiXCR and kept productive beta chains. For every CDR3 protein sequence, its rows merge into one entry that carries the most common genes and DNA. This sample is represented by 25,000 to 30,000 distinct CDR3 sequences; roughly 4.5% of them were singletons. About 6% of the sample is in the top ten clones. Sequencing input: whole blood. These receptors were collected from an adult who was a healthcare worker with PCR-confirmed SARS-CoV-2 infection or an uninfected control (not recorded which).

This clonotype was recorded at least ten times. The chain joins TRBV7-9 to TRBJ2-2; D gene ambiguous. The CDR3 is 13 residues long. V was pared by 5 bases and J by 4 bases, with 8 bases between. Germline-derived CDR1 and CDR2 are SEHNR and FQNEAQ (reference sequence). In DNA form, the CDR3 reads TGTGCCAGCAGCCCCTGGGGCACCGGGGAGCTGTTTTTT. Residues: CASSPWGTGELFF.

This clonotype was observed at least ten times. The CDR3 sequence: CASSPGTYNEQFF. CDR3 nucleotide sequence: TGTGCCAGCTCACCAGGGACTTACAATGAGCAGTTCTTC. V and J are TRBV18 and TRBJ2-1; D is perhaps TRBD2 (6 bases). Germline CDR1 reads KGHSH; CDR2 reads LQKENI. The V end lost 2 bases, the J end lost 4 bases, and 6 bases lay between the germline ends. The CDR3 consists of 13 residues.

This rearrangement joins TRBV5-1 to TRBJ1-1; 10 nucleotides line up with TRBD1. CDR1 is SGHRS, CDR2 YFSETQ, per germline. The CDR3 covers 15 residues. With V trimmed by 7 bases and J by 6 bases, 12 bases remained unmatched. The CDR3 reads CASQIRDRGGAEAFF. The CDR3 nucleotides read TGCGCCAGCCAAATCCGGGACAGGGGTGGCGCTGAAGCTTTCTTT.

This clonotype came up many times. The V gene is TRBV11-2, the J gene TRBJ2-7, with 10 bases identical to TRBD1. J lost 0 bases, V lost 5 bases, and 19 bases had no gene match. The CDR3 runs to 20 residues. Germline CDR1 SGHAT, CDR2 FQNNGV. The CDR3 DNA sequence: TGTGCCAGCAGCACATATCGCCGGGACAGGGGCGCCCCGAGCTCCTACGAGCAGTACTTC. This translates into CASSTYRRDRGAPSSYEQYF. Drawing the rest from reference TRBV11-2 and TRBJ2-7, the complete variable domain is EAGVAQSPRYKIIEKRQSVAFWCNPISGHATLYWYQQILGQGPKLLIQFQNNGVVDDSQLPKDRFSAERLKGVDSTLKIQPAKLEDSAVYLCASSTYRRDRGAPSSYEQYFGPGTRLTVT.

At least ten counts were recorded for this clonotype. The genes are TRBV4-3 and TRBJ2-7; 10 positions match TRBD2. The J segment lost 5 bases and the V segment lost 0 bases, leaving 4 bases of the junction unmatched. This CDR3 comprises 15 residues. The germline gives CDR1 LGHNA, CDR2 YSLEER. CDR3 nucleotide sequence: TGCGCCAGCAGCCAAGAACTAGCGGGATTCCACGAGCAGTACTTC. This sequence encodes CASSQELAGFHEQYF.

This clonotype appeared many times. V is TRBV11-2 and J is TRBJ2-1; TRBD2 aligns across 9 bases. This CDR3 is built from 18 residues. V was pared by 5 bases and J by 8 bases, with 19 bases of the junction left unmatched. Germline V gene sequence: CDR1 SGHAT, CDR2 FQNNGV. CDR3 residues: CASSPRDLAGNPLHEQFF. CDR3 bases: TGTGCCAGCAGCCCACGGGATCTAGCGGGAAACCCTCTACATGAGCAGTTCTTC.

The chain couples TRBV7-2 to TRBJ2-5; TRBD1 agrees at 9 bases. This CDR3 spans 14 amino acids. The V and J ends lost 4 bases and 5 bases, in that order; junction bases with no gene match: 5. Germline V gene sequence: CDR1 SGHTA, CDR2 FQGNSA. The DNA for the CDR3 is TGTGCCAGCAGCTACGGACAGGGGAAGGAGACCCAGTACTTC. It specifies CASSYGQGKETQYF.

This clonotype was seen many times. This chain connects TRBV5-1 to TRBJ2-7; 7 bases match TRBD1. The CDR3 runs to 14 residues. The J segment lost 2 bases and the V segment lost 2 bases, leaving 4 bases of the junction unmatched. Germline values: CDR1 SGHRS, CDR2 YFSETQ. In DNA form, the CDR3 reads TGCGCCAGCAGCTTCGGGACAGATGCCTACGAGCAGTACTTC. Translating gives CASSFGTDAYEQYF.

This clonotype showed up many times. The chain is built from TRBV18 and TRBJ2-7; TRBD1 might be the D (6 bases). Germline V CDR1 and CDR2: KGHSH, LQKENI. V lost 3 bases and J 1 base, leaving 13 bases between the germline ends. There are 15 residues in the CDR3. The CDR3 DNA reads TGTGCCAGCTCACCGAGCGGACAGAATTCCTACGAGCAGTACTTC. It specifies CASSPSGQNSYEQYF. Drawing the rest from reference TRBV18 and TRBJ2-7, the complete variable domain is NAGVMQNPRHLVRRRGQEARLRCSPMKGHSHVYWYRQLPEEGLKFMVYLQKENIIDESGMPKERFSAEFPKEGPSILRIQQVVRGDSAAYFCASSPSGQNSYEQYFGPGTRLTVT.

This clonotype has a count of ten or more. This chain links TRBV20-1 with TRBJ2-2; unclear D gene. V was pared by 0 bases and J by 2 bases, with 10 bases between. This CDR3 comprises 15 residues. Germline V gene lookup returns CDR1 DFQATT and CDR2 SNEGSKA (reference sequence). The DNA of the CDR3 is TGCAGTGCTAGAGATCGAAGGGTAAACACCGGGGAGCTGTTTTTT. It is translated as CSARDRRVNTGELFF.

V gene TRBV30 combines with J gene TRBJ2-2, with D unclear. Germline lookup yields CDR1 GTSNPN and CDR2 SVGIG (reference sequence). This CDR3 is 15 amino acids long. V lost 0 bases and J 4 bases, leaving 12 bases between the germline ends. CDR3 region: CAWSVPPRITGELFF. The DNA of the CDR3 is TGTGCCTGGAGTGTACCGCCCAGGATCACCGGGGAGCTGTTTTTT.

This clonotype has just a few counts. The chain joins TRBV4-3 to TRBJ2-3, with D unclear. The CDR3 is 16 residues long. V lost 0 bases to trimming and J lost 0 bases, with 10 bases between them. CDR1 is LGHNA and CDR2 is YSLEER in the germline V gene. CDR3 amino acids: CASSQDARTSTDTQYF. CDR3 nucleotides: TGCGCCAGCAGCCAAGATGCGCGTACTAGCACAGATACGCAGTATTTT.

This clonotype was seen many times. The V call is TRBV6-6, the J call TRBJ2-7; the D call may be TRBD1 or TRBD2 (6 bases each). Germline CDR1 MNHNY, CDR2 SVGAGI (reference sequence). The V and J ends lost 5 bases and 8 bases respectively, with 22 bases between them. This CDR3 region has 15 residues. This CDR3 is CASSAKWGAQEKQYF. The CDR3 nucleotides read TGTGCCAGCAGTGCCAAGTGGGGGGCCCAAGAAAAGCAGTACTTC.

This clonotype was counted a few times. This rearrangement joins TRBV6-1 to TRBJ2-3, with D unclear. The CDR3 is made up of 15 amino acids. V lost 6 bases and J 0 bases, leaving 13 bases between the germline ends. Per germline, CDR1 MNHNS and CDR2 SASEGT. In nucleotides, the CDR3 is TGTGCCAGCAGCGAGGATCACCGTAGCACAGATACGCAGTATTTT. Translated, it gives CASSEDHRSTDTQYF.

This clonotype has a count of ten or more. The rearrangement links TRBV7-9 to TRBJ1-4; D gene ambiguous. Trimming took 6 bases from V and 3 from J, leaving 8 bases between them. CDR1 and CDR2 from the germline V gene are SEHNR and FQNEAQ (reference sequence). The CDR3 covers 13 residues. CDR3 in amino acids: CASRRSANEKLFF. The CDR3, as DNA: TGTGCCAGCAGAAGGTCTGCTAATGAAAAACTGTTTTTT.

This clonotype was counted many times. CDR3 bases: TGCAGTGCTTCGGGATATTCCTACGAGCAGTACTTC. Protein product: CSASGYSYEQYF. V usage is TRBV20-1 and J usage is TRBJ2-7; possible D gene TRBD2, 5 bases. The CDR3 loop spans 12 amino acids. Trimming removed 5 bases from V and 1 base from J, with 9 bases in between. Germline V CDR1 and CDR2: DFQATT, SNEGSKA (reference sequence).

This clonotype was observed at least ten times. The gene calls are TRBV5-4 and TRBJ2-3, with D perhaps assigned TRBD1 or TRBD2 (5 bases each). This CDR3 region has 14 residues. Germline lookup yields CDR1 SGHNT and CDR2 YYREEE (reference sequence). Deletions cut 2 bases from V and 10 bases from J, with 17 bases between. The CDR3 DNA follows: TGTGCCAGCAGCTTACCGGGACGACAAGTACCGCAGTATTTT. Translation: CASSLPGRQVPQYF.

This clonotype has ten or more counts. The gene calls are TRBV6-5 and TRBJ2-2; TRBD2 might be the D (6 bases). The germline CDR1 and CDR2 sequences are MNHEY and SVGAGI. The V and J ends lost 7 bases and 7 bases respectively, with 16 bases between them. The CDR3 extends over 14 amino acids. The CDR3 here is CASIPGENSGELFF. CDR3 coding DNA: TGTGCCAGCATCCCGGGAGAAAATAGCGGGGAGCTGTTTTTT.

In this sample, this clonotype turned up a few times. The CDR3 sequence is CASTLRGRNTGELFF. For the CDR3, the DNA is TGTGCCAGCACTCTCCGAGGGCGGAACACCGGGGAGCTGTTTTTT. This chain connects TRBV12-3 or TRBV12-4 to TRBJ2-2; possible D gene TRBD2, 5 bases. The CDR3 runs to 15 residues. Trimming pared 7 bases from V and 1 base from J, leaving 13 bases between.

This clonotype was observed a few times. The chain combines TRBV4-3 with TRBJ2-3; D unclear. In germline, CDR1 is LGHNA, CDR2 YSLEER. The CDR3 covers 14 residues. Trimming stripped 0 bases from V and 2 bases from J, with 6 bases between. CDR3 nucleotide sequence: TGCGCCAGCAGCCAAGAGGTGTCCACAGATACGCAGTATTTT. This codes for CASSQEVSTDTQYF.

This clonotype was seen more than once but under ten times. The chain uses TRBV2 and TRBJ1-6, with D unclear. Trimming shortened V by 6 bases and J by 7 bases, and 13 bases separated the two germline ends. CDR3 length: 14 residues. Germline V lookup: CDR1 SNHLY, CDR2 FYNNEI. The CDR3 spells CASSERSANSPLHF. The CDR3 DNA follows: TGTGCCAGCAGCGAAAGGAGCGCCAATTCACCCCTCCACTTT.

This clonotype was observed a few times. The chain carries TRBV20-1 and TRBJ2-1, with 16 positions matching TRBD2. The ends lost 6 bases at V and 7 bases at J; junction bases unmatched: 9. CDR1 DFQATT and CDR2 SNEGSKA come from the germline V gene (reference sequence). The CDR3 covers 16 residues. The DNA for the CDR3 is TGCAGTGCGACCGGGACTAGCGGGAGGGCCTGGAATGAGCAGTTCTTC. Encoded protein: CSATGTSGRAWNEQFF.

This chain joins TRBV24-1 and TRBJ2-3; possibly TRBD2 for D (6 bases). The V end lost 3 bases, the J end lost 4 bases, and 13 bases lay between the germline ends. The length of the CDR3 is 15 residues. From germline, CDR1 is KGHDR and CDR2 SFDVKD. The DNA for the CDR3 is TGTGCCACCAGTGATCCGACTAGTGTTCCAGATACGCAGTATTTT. It is translated as CATSDPTSVPDTQYF.

This clonotype is labeled as medium-sized. The chain uses TRBV7-3 and TRBJ2-7; tentative D call: TRBD1 (5 bases). The CDR3 runs to 12 residues. CDR1 and CDR2 from the germline V gene are SGHTA and FQGTGA. Trimming removed 4 bases from V and 4 bases from J, with 8 bases in between. For the CDR3, the DNA is TGTGCCAGCAGCTCTCAGGGATACGAGCAGTACTTC. This gives the protein CASSSQGYEQYF.

This clonotype was observed at least ten times. The chain joins TRBV20-1 to TRBJ2-3; no definite D call. This CDR3 spans 10 amino acids. V was shortened by 8 bases and J by 3 bases, with 6 bases between the two germline ends. The germline gives CDR1 DFQATT, CDR2 SNEGSKA (reference sequence). The CDR3 loop reads CSLKTDTQYF. The CDR3 coding sequence is TGCAGTTTAAAGACAGATACGCAGTATTTT.

This clonotype was picked up many times. The rearrangement uses TRBV20-1 and TRBJ1-2; a weak D match, TRBD1 (6 bases). Germline CDR1 DFQATT, CDR2 SNEGSKA (reference sequence). Trimming took off 2 bases at V and 3 bases at J, with 7 bases between the two ends. This CDR3 region has 12 residues. This CDR3 is CSARNRDYGYTF. CDR3 nucleotides: TGCAGTGCTAGAAACAGGGACTATGGCTACACCTTC.

This clonotype was counted at least ten times. The J gene is TRBJ1-4, the V gene TRBV7-9; weak D call: TRBD1 (5 bases). The V gene's germline CDR1 is SEHNR and CDR2 FQNEAQ (reference sequence). The ends were cut back, 1 base at V and 6 bases at J, with 12 bases in the middle. This CDR3 contains 15 residues. Here the CDR3 reads CASSLVLGDYEKLFF. The DNA for the CDR3 is TGTGCCAGCAGCTTAGTTCTAGGGGATTATGAAAAACTGTTTTTT.

The chain links TRBV7-8 to TRBJ1-2; TRBD1 matches at 9 bases. V lost 0 bases, J lost 4 bases, and 9 bases stayed unmatched. CDR3 length: 17 amino acids. Germline values: CDR1 SGHVS, CDR2 FQNEAQ. For the CDR3, the DNA is TGTGCCAGCAGCTTAGCGAGGGGGACAGGGACAGGCTATGGCTACACCTTC. It yields the protein CASSLARGTGTGYGYTF.

The chain combines TRBV12-3 or TRBV12-4 with TRBJ2-7; TRBD1 is a possible D gene (6 bases). The CDR3 extends over 14 amino acids. V lost 5 bases to trimming and J lost 5 bases, with 16 bases between them. The CDR3 sequence is CASSPRTASHEQYF. Here the CDR3 DNA reads TGTGCCAGCAGTCCCCGGACAGCGTCCCACGAGCAGTACTTC.

This clonotype was seen many times. The chain employs TRBV20-1 and TRBJ2-4; TRBD1 matches 7 bases. With 3 bases clipped from V and 1 base from J, the junction kept 3 bases outside the gene matches. This CDR3 spans 14 amino acids. Germline assignment: CDR1 DFQATT and CDR2 SNEGSKA (reference sequence). CDR3 residues: CSASTGVAKNIQYF. Here the CDR3 DNA reads TGCAGTGCTAGCACAGGGGTGGCCAAAAACATTCAGTACTTC.

V and J are TRBV14 and TRBJ2-7; D may be TRBD2 (6 bases). V lost 1 base, J lost 3 bases, and 19 bases lay in between. The germline V gene has CDR1 SGHDN and CDR2 FVKESK. This CDR3 is 17 amino acids long. The CDR3 spells CASSQAEPGRLNYEQYF. CDR3 bases: TGTGCCAGCAGCCAAGCTGAACCCGGGAGATTAAACTACGAGCAGTACTTC.

This clonotype occurred many times. V is TRBV5-5 and J is TRBJ1-1; D is unresolved. CDR3 size: 13 residues. V was trimmed by 2 bases and J by 5 bases, leaving 10 bases between them. The germline V gene encodes CDR1 SGHKS and CDR2 YYEKEE (reference sequence). The CDR3 region is CASSFSGSTEAFF. The CDR3 bases are TGTGCCAGCAGCTTTTCCGGGTCGACTGAAGCTTTCTTT.